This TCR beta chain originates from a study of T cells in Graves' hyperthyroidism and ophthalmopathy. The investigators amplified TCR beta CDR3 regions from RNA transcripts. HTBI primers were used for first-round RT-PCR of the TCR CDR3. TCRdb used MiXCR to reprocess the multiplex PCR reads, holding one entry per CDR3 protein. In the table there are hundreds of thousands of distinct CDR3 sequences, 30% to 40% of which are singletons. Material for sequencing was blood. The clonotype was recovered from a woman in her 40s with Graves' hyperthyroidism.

The CDR3 nucleotides read TGTGCCACCAGTTCACGGCGGGGGGGGAGTAACGAGCAGTACTTC. This encodes CATSSRRGGSNEQYF. The chain combines TRBV24-1 with TRBJ2-7; TRBD2 agrees at 9 bases. The V segment lost 6 bases and the J segment 5 bases; nucleotides outside the gene matches: 10. CDR1 is KGHDR and CDR2 is SFDVKD in the germline V gene. The CDR3 covers 15 residues.